Listed below are T cell receptor beta chains from one sample, sequenced in a study of OX40 agonist ivuxolimab in advanced cancers. This table comes from immunoSEQ multiplex PCR, and its TCRdb copy is limited to in-frame clones, with some not included. The sample has some 63,000 clones; 84% are singletons. This specimen consisted of CD4+ or CD8+ T cells sorted from blood, obtained in a trial of the OX40 agonist ivuxolimab. These receptors were taken from an adult with an advanced solid tumor such as melanoma, head and neck, liver or kidney cancer. The CDR3 runs from the conserved cysteine through the conserved F or W. The D gene is left open where the match is weak. Where a row states a size, it is once, few, many or the class of an expanded clone; other rows omit it.

j_call v_call d_call clone_size cdr3_aa cdr3_nt
TRBJ2-1 TRBV29-1 - - CSVEDLLNEQFF TGCAGCGTTGAAGATCTTCTCAATGAGCAGTTCTTC
TRBJ2-7 TRBV18 - once CASSPPDSSYEQYF TGTGCCAGCTCACCACCGGACAGCTCCTACGAGCAGTACTTC
TRBJ2-5 TRBV4-3 TRBD1 - CASSQDIGTGGRETQYF TGCGCCAGCAGCCAAGATATCGGGACAGGGGGTCGGGAGACCCAGTACTTC
TRBJ2-7 TRBV9 - - CASSPSNREGEQYF TGTGCCAGCAGCCCAAGCAACAGGGAGGGCGAGCAGTACTTC
TRBJ1-1 TRBV9 - - CASSPDAGRTEAFF TGTGCCAGCAGCCCCGACGCGGGGAGGACTGAAGCTTTCTTT
TRBJ1-2 TRBV9 TRBD1 - CASSVGIGGIYGYTF TGTGCCAGCAGCGTAGGTATAGGGGGCATCTATGGCTACACCTTC
TRBJ2-1 TRBV7-2 - once CASSLYPPAGGRNEQFF TGTGCCAGCAGCTTATATCCTCCGGCGGGTGGGAGGAATGAGCAGTTCTTC
TRBJ2-2 TRBV6-5 - - CASSYSAGVTGELFF TGTGCCAGCAGTTACTCGGCAGGGGTAACCGGGGAGCTGTTTTTT
TRBJ1-2 TRBV19 - - CASSIGRANYGYTF TGTGCCAGTAGTATTGGCAGAGCTAACTATGGCTACACCTTC
TRBJ2-5 TRBV6-5 TRBD2 once CASSYQDSGQETQYF TGTGCCAGCAGTTACCAGGATAGCGGGCAAGAGACCCAGTACTTC
TRBJ2-1 TRBV6-1 - - CASINRDSVVEQFF TGTGCCAGCATAAATCGGGACTCGGTGGTTGAGCAGTTCTTC
TRBJ1-2 TRBV5-1 TRBD1 - CASSRLGQAQDSNYGYTF TGCGCCAGCAGCCGCTTAGGACAGGCCCAAGACTCTAACTATGGCTACACCTTC
TRBJ2-1 TRBV10-3 - - CAIRSAVGRTDNEQFF TGTGCCATCAGATCAGCGGTCGGCCGAACCGACAATGAGCAGTTCTTC
TRBJ2-2 TRBV11-2 - - CASSPQRPDNGELFF TGTGCCAGCAGCCCCCAAAGGCCCGATAACGGGGAGCTGTTTTTT
TRBJ2-1 TRBV5-1 - - CASSLISGNYNEQFF TGCGCCAGCAGCTTGATCTCGGGGAACTACAATGAGCAGTTCTTC
TRBJ1-5 TRBV6-1 - few CASTPQVNQPQHF TGTGCCAGCACCCCCCAGGTGAATCAGCCCCAGCATTTT
TRBJ1-1 TRBV27 - - CASSPWVLPSPIPEAFF TGTGCCAGCAGTCCGTGGGTCCTCCCAAGCCCTATCCCCGAAGCTTTCTTT
TRBJ2-5 TRBV6-1 TRBD2 - CASRLAGGGETQYF TGTGCCAGCAGACTAGCGGGAGGAGGAGAGACCCAGTACTTC
TRBJ2-7 TRBV27 - once CASRSGAPYEQYF TGTGCCAGCAGGAGTGGGGCCCCCTACGAGCAGTACTTC
TRBJ2-7 TRBV10-3 - once CAISDKLSGVEQYF TGTGCCATCAGTGATAAGTTAAGTGGCGTCGAGCAGTACTTC
TRBJ1-5 TRBV6-5 TRBD1 - CASSSQGGANQPQHF TGTGCCAGCAGTTCCCAGGGGGGGGCCAATCAGCCCCAGCATTTT
TRBJ2-1 TRBV4-3 TRBD2 - CASSQVTSGGNEQFF TGCGCCAGCAGCCAAGTTACTAGCGGGGGAAATGAGCAGTTCTTC
TRBJ2-7 TRBV27 - - CASSFNGPSEQYF TGTGCCAGCAGTTTCAACGGACCGAGTGAGCAGTACTTC
TRBJ1-4 TRBV5-6 - - CASSHSRVFTNEKLFF TGTGCCAGCAGCCACTCGAGGGTCTTCACTAATGAAAAACTGTTTTTT
TRBJ2-7 TRBV11-2 TRBD2 - CASSPLAGEYEQYF TGTGCCAGCAGCCCGCTAGCGGGAGAGTACGAGCAGTACTTC
TRBJ2-3 TRBV5-4 - - CASSLGVRQSTDTQYF TGTGCCAGCAGCTTGGGGGTGAGGCAAAGCACAGATACGCAGTATTTT
TRBJ2-2 TRBV6-1 - - CASKGNTGELFF TGTGCCAGCAAGGGGAACACCGGGGAGCTGTTTTTT
TRBJ1-2 TRBV5-1 - - CASSPSFSGGYTF TGCGCCAGCAGCCCCAGTTTCTCGGGCGGCTACACCTTC
TRBJ2-7 TRBV5-6 - - CASSLPGTWDEQYF TGTGCCAGCAGCTTACCGGGAACCTGGGACGAGCAGTACTTC
TRBJ2-1 TRBV19 TRBD2 once CASSSPATSGGSYNEQFF TGTGCCAGTAGTTCCCCGGCGACTAGCGGGGGATCCTACAATGAGCAGTTCTTC
TRBJ2-1 TRBV20-1 - - CSARGEAEQFF TGCAGTGCTAGGGGCGAGGCAGAGCAGTTCTTC
TRBJ2-7 TRBV4-1 TRBD1 - CASSPLGQLSSYEQYF TGCGCCAGCAGCCCCCTGGGACAGCTAAGCTCCTACGAGCAGTACTTC
TRBJ2-7 TRBV27 - - CASRSLPGQSSYEQYF TGTGCCAGCCGGTCTCTACCGGGACAATCTTCCTACGAGCAGTACTTC